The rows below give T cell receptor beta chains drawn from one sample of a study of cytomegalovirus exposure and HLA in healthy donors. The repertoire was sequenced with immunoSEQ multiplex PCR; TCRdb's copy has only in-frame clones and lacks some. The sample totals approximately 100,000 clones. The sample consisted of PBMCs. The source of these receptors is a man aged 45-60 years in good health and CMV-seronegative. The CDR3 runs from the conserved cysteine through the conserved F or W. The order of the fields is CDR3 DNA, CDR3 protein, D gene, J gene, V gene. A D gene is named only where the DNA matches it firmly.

cdr3_nt: TGTGCCTGCAAAACAGGGGGCCGATCCACCGCAACTAATGAAAAACTGTTTTTT
cdr3_aa: CACKTGGRSTATNEKLFF
d_call: TRBD1
j_call: TRBJ1-4
v_call: TRBV5-6

cdr3_nt: TGTGCCAGCAGTGAAGGCCAGGTCAGGGCTGGCTACACCTTC
cdr3_aa: CASSEGQVRAGYTF
d_call: NA
j_call: TRBJ1-2
v_call: TRBV2

cdr3_nt: TGCGCCAGCAGTCGGACAGGGGAAGGTTCACCCCTCCACTTT
cdr3_aa: CASSRTGEGSPLHF
d_call: TRBD1
j_call: TRBJ1-6
v_call: TRBV5-1

cdr3_nt: TGCGCCAGCAGCGTCACGACAGGGAACTATGGCTACACCTTC
cdr3_aa: CASSVTTGNYGYTF
d_call: TRBD1
j_call: TRBJ1-2
v_call: TRBV5-1

cdr3_nt: TGCGCCAGCAGCTCAAATATAGGGACAATGAAAACAGATACGCAGTATTTT
cdr3_aa: CASSSNIGTMKTDTQYF
d_call: NA
j_call: TRBJ2-3
v_call: TRBV5-1

cdr3_nt: TGTGCCAGCAGGGTAAGGGGTAATTCACCCCTCCACTTT
cdr3_aa: CASRVRGNSPLHF
d_call: NA
j_call: TRBJ1-6
v_call: TRBV6-5

cdr3_nt: TGTGCCACCAGCGGGATTTGGGGTCGGGGAGGGGAAAGCAATCAGCCCCAGCATTTT
cdr3_aa: CATSGIWGRGGESNQPQHF
d_call: NA
j_call: TRBJ1-5
v_call: TRBV15

cdr3_nt: TGTGCTAGCAGCTTGGGACAGGGCCTCGAGCAGTACTTC
cdr3_aa: CASSLGQGLEQYF
d_call: TRBD1
j_call: TRBJ2-7
v_call: TRBV7-7

cdr3_nt: TGTGCCTGGAGCCGTGGACTAGCGGGTGGAAACACAGATACGCAGTATTTT
cdr3_aa: CAWSRGLAGGNTDTQYF
d_call: TRBD2
j_call: TRBJ2-3
v_call: TRBV30

cdr3_nt: TGCGCCAGCAGCCAAGTGGGCGGGGGAACCGGGGAGCTGTTTTTT
cdr3_aa: CASSQVGGGTGELFF
d_call: TRBD2
j_call: TRBJ2-2
v_call: TRBV4-3

cdr3_nt: TGCAGCGTTCTGCCGTTGCTGGGACAGGGAGGCGAAAAACTGTTTTTT
cdr3_aa: CSVLPLLGQGGEKLFF
d_call: TRBD1
j_call: TRBJ1-4
v_call: TRBV29-1

cdr3_nt: TGTGCCAGCAGCGTAGAAGGACAGTACAATCAGCCCCAGCATTTT
cdr3_aa: CASSVEGQYNQPQHF
d_call: NA
j_call: TRBJ1-5
v_call: TRBV9

cdr3_nt: TGTGCCAGCAGTTCCACAGGGGGCGCCTATGGCTACACCTTC
cdr3_aa: CASSSTGGAYGYTF
d_call: TRBD1
j_call: TRBJ1-2
v_call: TRBV6-6

cdr3_nt: TGTGCCAGCAGGTACCAGGGGGCGCGTATAGATACGCAGTATTTT
cdr3_aa: CASRYQGARIDTQYF
d_call: TRBD1
j_call: TRBJ2-3
v_call: TRBV6-6

cdr3_nt: TGTGCCAGCAGTGACCGACAGCTCAATCAGCCCCAGCATTTT
cdr3_aa: CASSDRQLNQPQHF
d_call: NA
j_call: TRBJ1-5
v_call: TRBV25-1

cdr3_nt: TGTGCCAGCACTACAGGGGACTCTTTTAACGAGCAGTACTTC
cdr3_aa: CASTTGDSFNEQYF
d_call: NA
j_call: TRBJ2-7
v_call: TRBV2

cdr3_nt: TGTGCCAGCAGCACTAAAGAGACCCAGTACTTC
cdr3_aa: CASSTKETQYF
d_call: NA
j_call: TRBJ2-5
v_call: TRBV7-9

cdr3_nt: TGCAGCGTTGCCCAGACAGTGATGAACACTGAAGCTTTCTTT
cdr3_aa: CSVAQTVMNTEAFF
d_call: NA
j_call: TRBJ1-1
v_call: TRBV29-1

cdr3_nt: TGCGCCAGCAGCCGGGGGGGAGGGAACTATGGCTACACCTTC
cdr3_aa: CASSRGGGNYGYTF
d_call: NA
j_call: TRBJ1-2
v_call: TRBV4-3

cdr3_nt: TGTGCCAGCCGCTACGGGGCAGGGGATCAGCAGTACTTC
cdr3_aa: CASRYGAGDQQYF
d_call: NA
j_call: TRBJ2-7
v_call: TRBV27

cdr3_nt: TGTGCCAGCAGTGAATTGTCGGGGGGACTTAATTCACCCCTCCACTTT
cdr3_aa: CASSELSGGLNSPLHF
d_call: NA
j_call: TRBJ1-6
v_call: TRBV2

cdr3_nt: TGCGCCAGCAGCCAGGGGACAGGGGGAGTCAAGGGCTACACCTTC
cdr3_aa: CASSQGTGGVKGYTF
d_call: TRBD1
j_call: TRBJ1-2
v_call: TRBV4-3

cdr3_nt: TGTGCCAGCAGGTTCGGCAATCAGCCCCAGCATTTT
cdr3_aa: CASRFGNQPQHF
d_call: NA
j_call: TRBJ1-5
v_call: TRBV6-1

cdr3_nt: TGCAGCTCCTGGACTAGCGGGAGGGTAGGCGCAGATACGCAGTATTTT
cdr3_aa: CSSWTSGRVGADTQYF
d_call: TRBD2
j_call: TRBJ2-3
v_call: TRBV29-1

cdr3_nt: TGTGCCATCAGCCTGACAGGGGGCCTCTACGAGCAGTACTTC
cdr3_aa: CAISLTGGLYEQYF
d_call: TRBD1
j_call: TRBJ2-7
v_call: TRBV10-3

cdr3_nt: TGTGCCACCAGCGGGAGACTAGGAGGAGTGGAGCAGTACTTC
cdr3_aa: CATSGRLGGVEQYF
d_call: NA
j_call: TRBJ2-7
v_call: TRBV15

cdr3_nt: TGTGCCAGCTCACCGGGAGTACTAGCGGGGGACGAGCAGTACTTC
cdr3_aa: CASSPGVLAGDEQYF
d_call: TRBD2
j_call: TRBJ2-7
v_call: TRBV18

cdr3_nt: TGCGCCAGCAGCTTGGGGTTGTTGGGGACAGGGGAGTATGGCTACACCTTC
cdr3_aa: CASSLGLLGTGEYGYTF
d_call: TRBD1
j_call: TRBJ1-2
v_call: TRBV5-1

cdr3_nt: TGCGCCAGCAGTGTCACGGGACTTTCAGGACCCTACAATGAGCAGTTCTTC
cdr3_aa: CASSVTGLSGPYNEQFF
d_call: NA
j_call: TRBJ2-1
v_call: TRBV5-1

cdr3_nt: TGTGCCACCAGCAGTAGCTTGGCGGATCAGCCCCAGCATTTT
cdr3_aa: CATSSSLADQPQHF
d_call: NA
j_call: TRBJ1-5
v_call: TRBV15

cdr3_nt: TGCGCCAGCAGCTTGGGCCTAGCGGAATACTCCTACGAGCAGTACTTC
cdr3_aa: CASSLGLAEYSYEQYF
d_call: TRBD2
j_call: TRBJ2-7
v_call: TRBV5-1

cdr3_nt: TGTGCCAGTACTCTCCCTAGACGCCCTGATACTAGACCAACTGAAGCTTTCTTT
cdr3_aa: CASTLPRRPDTRPTEAFF
d_call: NA
j_call: TRBJ1-1
v_call: TRBV19

cdr3_nt: TGCAGCGTTGTCGTCAACTCTAACACAGATACGCAGTATTTT
cdr3_aa: CSVVVNSNTDTQYF
d_call: NA
j_call: TRBJ2-3
v_call: TRBV29-1

cdr3_nt: TGTGCCAGCAGTTTCGGGACAGGAGGCTACACCTTC
cdr3_aa: CASSFGTGGYTF
d_call: TRBD1
j_call: TRBJ1-2
v_call: TRBV6-5

cdr3_nt: TGCGCCAGCAGCCAAGAACAGGGGTGGGACTATGGCTACACCTTC
cdr3_aa: CASSQEQGWDYGYTF
d_call: TRBD1
j_call: TRBJ1-2
v_call: TRBV4-1

cdr3_nt: TGTGCCAGCAGTTCCCACCGGGGGAAGCCCCAGCATTTT
cdr3_aa: CASSSHRGKPQHF
d_call: NA
j_call: TRBJ1-5
v_call: TRBV6-5

cdr3_nt: TGTGCCAGCTCACGCGGCCGGGGGGACACAGATACGCAGTATTTT
cdr3_aa: CASSRGRGDTDTQYF
d_call: TRBD2
j_call: TRBJ2-3
v_call: TRBV18

cdr3_nt: TGTGCCAGCAGTGACAGGGCCGGCACAGATACGCAGTATTTT
cdr3_aa: CASSDRAGTDTQYF
d_call: NA
j_call: TRBJ2-3
v_call: TRBV6-1

cdr3_nt: TGCGCCAGCAGCCAAGGGGTCAGGGGCTACACTGAAGCTTTCTTT
cdr3_aa: CASSQGVRGYTEAFF
d_call: NA
j_call: TRBJ1-1
v_call: TRBV4-3

cdr3_nt: TGTGCCAGCAGCTTCGGGGGGGGATACGACGAGCAGTACTTC
cdr3_aa: CASSFGGGYDEQYF
d_call: TRBD2
j_call: TRBJ2-7
v_call: TRBV27

cdr3_nt: TGTGCCAGCAGCCAAGCGTCCCTAGCGGGAGAATATACGCAGTATTTT
cdr3_aa: CASSQASLAGEYTQYF
d_call: TRBD2
j_call: TRBJ2-3
v_call: TRBV4-2

cdr3_nt: TGTGCCAGCAGCGTAGGTTCTAGCGGGAGTGTACAGACCCAGTACTTC
cdr3_aa: CASSVGSSGSVQTQYF
d_call: TRBD2
j_call: TRBJ2-5
v_call: TRBV9

cdr3_nt: TGCAGTGCTACAGGATATAATGGCTACACCTTC
cdr3_aa: CSATGYNGYTF
d_call: NA
j_call: TRBJ1-2
v_call: TRBV20-1

cdr3_nt: TGTGCCAGCAGCTCCGGGACATATATCTCCTATGGCTACACCTTC
cdr3_aa: CASSSGTYISYGYTF
d_call: NA
j_call: TRBJ1-2
v_call: TRBV7-9